The entry below describes one TCR beta chain. The antigen remains undetermined. The data stem from a study of CD8+CD57+ T cells in acquired aplastic anemia. Study-wide context: DNA from sorted CD4+ and CD8+ cells averaged around 3 ug. The average read count for CD4+ cells in healthy donors was around 10 million.

Study conclusions and caveats: The number of CD8+ CDR3 sequences shared by patients and controls was approximately 30. Patients did not significantly differ from controls in CD8+ Simpson's diversity.

This CDR3 region has 14 residues. Trimming took 7 bases from V and 2 from J; bases not matched to a gene: 7. Both TCR beta VDJ combination and CDR3 sequence profiling were carried out. Genomic DNA was the template for this profiling. From the reads, TCRdb called clonotypes with MiXCR, one entry per CDR3 protein. The sample lists 150,000 or so distinct CDR3 sequences, about 64% occurring once. The V call is TRBV12-3 or TRBV12-4, the J call TRBJ1-2; 7 bases line up with TRBD1. This clonotype was obtained from a human donor in good health. Sequencing used sorted CD4+, CD8+, or CD8+CD57+ T cells (not recorded which) from PBMCs. The CDR3 sequence is CASTRGQVNYGYTF. CDR3 bases: TGTGCCAGCACACGCGGACAGGTGAACTATGGCTACACCTTC.